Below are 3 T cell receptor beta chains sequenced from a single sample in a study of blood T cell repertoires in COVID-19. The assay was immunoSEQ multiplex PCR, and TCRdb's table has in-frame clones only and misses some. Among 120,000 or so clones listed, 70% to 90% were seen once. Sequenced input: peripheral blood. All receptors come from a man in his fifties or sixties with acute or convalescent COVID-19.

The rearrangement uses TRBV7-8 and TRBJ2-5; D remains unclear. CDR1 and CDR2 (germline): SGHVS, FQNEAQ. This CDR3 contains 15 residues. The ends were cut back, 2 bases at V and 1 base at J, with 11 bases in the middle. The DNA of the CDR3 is TGTGCCAGCAGCTTAATTGCCGGTCTCCAAGAGACCCAGTACTTC. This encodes CASSLIAGLQETQYF.

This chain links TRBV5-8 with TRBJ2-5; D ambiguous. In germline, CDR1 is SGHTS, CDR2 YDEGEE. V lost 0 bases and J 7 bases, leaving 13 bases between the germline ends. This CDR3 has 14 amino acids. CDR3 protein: CASSLVSWRGTQYF. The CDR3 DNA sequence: TGTGCCAGCAGCTTGGTTTCCTGGCGAGGGACCCAGTACTTC.

The CDR3 nucleotides are TGCGCCAGCAGCCGACCGACAGGGACCTACGAGCAGTACTTC. It translates to CASSRPTGTYEQYF. The chain employs TRBV4-1 and TRBJ2-7; TRBD1 aligns across 7 bases. The CDR3 extends over 14 amino acids. J gave up 2 bases and V 4 bases, and 5 bases lay outside the gene matches. Germline CDR1 MGHRA, CDR2 YSYEKL.